This T cell receptor (beta chain) was retrieved from a study of T cell responses to AZD1222 COVID-19 vaccine. Findings of the study overall: Among those given AZD1222, only five or six were seropositive at baseline. Nearly half of spike-specific TCRs reportedly target variant regions that are unmutated in the B.1.351 and B.1.1.7 variants.

With regard to this clone: Its matching antigen is unknown.

Germline-derived CDR1 and CDR2 are LNHNV and YYDKDF (reference sequence). V lost 5 bases and J lost 2, with 16 bases in between. The length of the CDR3 is 15 residues. This table comes from immunoSEQ multiplex PCR, and its TCRdb copy is limited to in-frame clones, with some not included. This sample has about 120,000 clones, with roughly 87% found just once. This clonotype originated in an adult in good health. Sequencing used peripheral blood, obtained on day 0 of AZD1222 vaccination. V usage is TRBV15 and J usage is TRBJ2-7; D is undetermined. The CDR3 loop is CATSPRKGGPYEQYF. In nucleotides, the CDR3 is TGTGCCACCAGCCCCCGGAAGGGCGGCCCCTACGAGCAGTACTTC.